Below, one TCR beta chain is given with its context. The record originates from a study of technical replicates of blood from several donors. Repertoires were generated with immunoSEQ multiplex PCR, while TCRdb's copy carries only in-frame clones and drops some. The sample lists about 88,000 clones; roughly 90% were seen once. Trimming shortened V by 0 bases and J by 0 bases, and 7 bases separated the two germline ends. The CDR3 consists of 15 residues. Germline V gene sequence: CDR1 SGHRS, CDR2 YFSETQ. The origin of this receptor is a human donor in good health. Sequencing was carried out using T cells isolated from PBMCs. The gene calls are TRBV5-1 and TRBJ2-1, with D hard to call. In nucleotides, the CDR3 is TGCGCCAGCAGCTTGGCCCCGGGCTCCTACAATGAGCAGTTCTTC. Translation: CASSLAPGSYNEQFF.